This TCR beta chain was sequenced in a study of T cells after somatic rescue of genetic block. The CDR3 has 14 residues. Trimming took off 3 bases at V and 0 bases at J, with 8 bases between the two ends. Per germline, CDR1 MDHEN and CDR2 SYDVKM. Only in-frame clones appear in the TCRdb table, and some are missing; sequencing was by immunoSEQ multiplex PCR. The sample carries around 100,000 clones, about 90% recorded once. The sample comprised peripheral blood mononuclear cells (PBMCs). This clonotype was sampled from a young woman. This chain connects TRBV28 to TRBJ1-2; D not certain. The CDR3 protein is CASSLARANYGYTF. The CDR3 DNA follows: TGTGCCAGCAGTTTGGCCCGAGCTAACTATGGCTACACCTTC.